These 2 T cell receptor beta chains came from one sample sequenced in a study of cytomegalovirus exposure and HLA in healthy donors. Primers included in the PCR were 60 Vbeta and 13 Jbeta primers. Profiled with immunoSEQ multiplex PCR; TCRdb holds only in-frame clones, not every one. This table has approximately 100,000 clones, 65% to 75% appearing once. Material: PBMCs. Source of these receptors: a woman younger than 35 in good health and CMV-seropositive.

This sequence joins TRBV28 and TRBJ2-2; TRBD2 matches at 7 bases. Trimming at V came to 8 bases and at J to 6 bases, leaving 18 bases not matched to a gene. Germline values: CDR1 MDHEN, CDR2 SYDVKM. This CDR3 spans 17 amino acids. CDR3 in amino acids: CASGSLGIAGLAGELFF. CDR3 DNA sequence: TGTGCCAGCGGTTCTCTGGGAATAGCGGGCCTCGCCGGGGAGCTGTTTTTT.

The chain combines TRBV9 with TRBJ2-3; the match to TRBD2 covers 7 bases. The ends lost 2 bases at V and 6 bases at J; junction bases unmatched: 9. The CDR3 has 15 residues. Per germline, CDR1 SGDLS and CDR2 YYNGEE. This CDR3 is CASSVRGRAIDTQYF. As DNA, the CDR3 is TGTGCCAGCAGCGTGCGGGGGAGGGCCATCGATACGCAGTATTTT.